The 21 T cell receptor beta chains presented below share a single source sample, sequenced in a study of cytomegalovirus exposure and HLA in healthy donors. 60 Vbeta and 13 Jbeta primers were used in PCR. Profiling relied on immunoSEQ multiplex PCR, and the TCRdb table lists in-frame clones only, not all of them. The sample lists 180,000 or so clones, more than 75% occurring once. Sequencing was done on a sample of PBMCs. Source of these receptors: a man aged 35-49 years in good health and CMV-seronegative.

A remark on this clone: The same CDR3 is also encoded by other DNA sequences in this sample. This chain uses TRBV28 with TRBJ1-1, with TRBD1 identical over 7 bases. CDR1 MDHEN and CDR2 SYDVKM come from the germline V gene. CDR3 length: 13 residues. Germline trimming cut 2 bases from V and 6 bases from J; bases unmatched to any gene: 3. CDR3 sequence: CASSLRGQSEAFF. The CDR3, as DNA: TGTGCCAGCAGTTTAAGGGGGCAATCTGAAGCTTTCTTT.

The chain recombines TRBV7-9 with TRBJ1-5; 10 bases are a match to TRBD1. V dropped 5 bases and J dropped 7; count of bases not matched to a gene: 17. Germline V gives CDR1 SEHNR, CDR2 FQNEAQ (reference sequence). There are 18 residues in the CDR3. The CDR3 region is CASSRLSPGTGDGQPQHF. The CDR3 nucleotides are TGTGCCAGCAGCCGCCTGTCCCCCGGGACAGGGGATGGACAGCCCCAGCATTTT.

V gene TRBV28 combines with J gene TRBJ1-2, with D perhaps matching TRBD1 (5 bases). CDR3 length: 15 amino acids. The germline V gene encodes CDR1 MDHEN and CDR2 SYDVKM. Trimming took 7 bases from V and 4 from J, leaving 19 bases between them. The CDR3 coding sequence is TGTGCCAGCAATTTCCCAGGGTCCGGGTTCTATGGCTACACCTTC. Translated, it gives CASNFPGSGFYGYTF.

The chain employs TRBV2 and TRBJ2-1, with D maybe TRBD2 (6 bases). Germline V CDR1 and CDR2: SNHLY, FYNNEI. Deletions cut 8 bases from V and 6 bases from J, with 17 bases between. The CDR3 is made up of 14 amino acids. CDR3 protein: CASAPGVGFNEQFF. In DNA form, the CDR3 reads TGTGCCAGCGCCCCGGGAGTAGGCTTCAATGAGCAGTTCTTC.

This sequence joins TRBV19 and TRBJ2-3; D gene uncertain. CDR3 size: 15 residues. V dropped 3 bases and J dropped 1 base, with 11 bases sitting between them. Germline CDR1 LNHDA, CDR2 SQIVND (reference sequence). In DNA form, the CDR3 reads TGTGCCAGTAGTATGGTGCAGCTAGGCACAGATACGCAGTATTTT. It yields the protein CASSMVQLGTDTQYF.

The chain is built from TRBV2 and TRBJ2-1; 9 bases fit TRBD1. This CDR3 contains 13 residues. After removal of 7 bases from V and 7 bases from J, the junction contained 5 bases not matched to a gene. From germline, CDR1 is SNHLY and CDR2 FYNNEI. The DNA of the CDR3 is TGTGCCAGCACCGGACAGGGGCGGAATGAGCAGTTCTTC. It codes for CASTGQGRNEQFF.

CDR3 region: CASSFRVYEQYF. The CDR3 bases are TGTGCCAGCAGTTTTCGGGTCTACGAGCAGTACTTC. The chain has TRBV27 and TRBJ2-7; no firm D call. The CDR3 spans 12 residues. Germline V gene data show CDR1 as MNHEY and CDR2 as SMNVEV (reference sequence). Trimming removed 3 bases from V and 3 bases from J, with 6 bases in between.

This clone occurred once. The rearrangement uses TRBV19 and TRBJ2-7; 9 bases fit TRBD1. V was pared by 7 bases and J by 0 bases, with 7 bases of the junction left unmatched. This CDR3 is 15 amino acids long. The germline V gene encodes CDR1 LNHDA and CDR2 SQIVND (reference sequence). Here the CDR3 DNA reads TGTGCCAGTAAATCTATGACAGGGGGCTCCTACGAGCAGTACTTC. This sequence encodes CASKSMTGGSYEQYF.

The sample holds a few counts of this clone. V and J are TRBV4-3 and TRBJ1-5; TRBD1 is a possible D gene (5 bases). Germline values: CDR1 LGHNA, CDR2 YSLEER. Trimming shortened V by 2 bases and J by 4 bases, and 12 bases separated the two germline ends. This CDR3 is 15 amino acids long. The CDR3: CASSQSQGGNQPQHF. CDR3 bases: TGCGCCAGCAGCCAATCCCAGGGTGGGAATCAGCCCCAGCATTTT.

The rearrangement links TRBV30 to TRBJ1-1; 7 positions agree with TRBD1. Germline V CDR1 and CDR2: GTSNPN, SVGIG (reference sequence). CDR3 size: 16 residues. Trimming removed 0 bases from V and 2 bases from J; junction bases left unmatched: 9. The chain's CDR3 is CAWSVLPDRVNTEAFF. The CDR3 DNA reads TGTGCCTGGAGTGTACTCCCCGACAGGGTAAACACTGAAGCTTTCTTT.

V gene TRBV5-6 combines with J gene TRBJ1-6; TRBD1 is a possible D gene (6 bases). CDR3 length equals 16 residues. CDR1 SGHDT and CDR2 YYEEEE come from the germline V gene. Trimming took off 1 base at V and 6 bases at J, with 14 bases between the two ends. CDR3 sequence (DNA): TGTGCCAGCAGCTTGAGGGGGGGAGGCCCTAATTCACCCCTCCACTTT. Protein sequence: CASSLRGGGPNSPLHF.

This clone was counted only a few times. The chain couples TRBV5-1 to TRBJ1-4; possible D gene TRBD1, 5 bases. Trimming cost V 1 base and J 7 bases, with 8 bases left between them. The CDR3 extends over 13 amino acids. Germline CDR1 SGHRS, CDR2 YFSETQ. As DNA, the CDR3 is TGCGCCAGCAGCTTGACCGGGGGTGAAAAACTGTTTTTT. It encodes CASSLTGGEKLFF.

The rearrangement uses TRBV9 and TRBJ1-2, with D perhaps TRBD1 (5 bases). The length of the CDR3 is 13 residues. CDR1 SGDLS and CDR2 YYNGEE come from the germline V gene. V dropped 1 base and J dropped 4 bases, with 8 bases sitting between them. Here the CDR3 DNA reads TGTGCCAGCAGCGTACCAGGGTTCTATGGCTACACCTTC. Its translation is CASSVPGFYGYTF.

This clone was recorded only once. CDR3 in DNA: TGTGCCAGCAGCCCACAAATACTAGCGGGGCAGCCTAATGAGCAGTTCTTC. Translating gives CASSPQILAGQPNEQFF. The chain carries TRBV7-2 and TRBJ2-1, with 10 positions matching TRBD2. The CDR3 spans 17 residues. Losses at the gene ends were 5 bases for V and 7 bases for J; bases not matched to a gene: 14. Germline lookup yields CDR1 SGHTA and CDR2 FQGNSA.

CDR3 nucleotide sequence: TGCGCCAGCAGCCCGGACGGGACAAACTATGGCTACACCTTC. Its protein is CASSPDGTNYGYTF. The chain couples TRBV5-1 to TRBJ1-2; tentative D call: TRBD1 (6 bases). V shed 4 bases and J shed 2 bases, with 12 bases lying between them. This CDR3 contains 14 residues. CDR1 and CDR2 from the germline V gene are SGHRS and YFSETQ.

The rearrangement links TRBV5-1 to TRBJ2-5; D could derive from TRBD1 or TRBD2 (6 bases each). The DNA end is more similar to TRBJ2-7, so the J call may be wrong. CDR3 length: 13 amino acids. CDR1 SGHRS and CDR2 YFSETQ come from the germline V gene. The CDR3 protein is CASSPGGGYEQYF. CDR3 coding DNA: TGCGCCAGCAGCCCCGGAGGGGGCTACGAGCAGTACTTC.

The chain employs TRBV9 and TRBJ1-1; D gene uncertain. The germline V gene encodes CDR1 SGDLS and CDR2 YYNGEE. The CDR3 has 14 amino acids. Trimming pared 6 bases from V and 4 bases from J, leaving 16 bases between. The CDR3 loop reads CASTYYPQSTEAFF. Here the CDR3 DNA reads TGTGCCAGCACCTATTATCCACAGTCCACTGAAGCTTTCTTT.

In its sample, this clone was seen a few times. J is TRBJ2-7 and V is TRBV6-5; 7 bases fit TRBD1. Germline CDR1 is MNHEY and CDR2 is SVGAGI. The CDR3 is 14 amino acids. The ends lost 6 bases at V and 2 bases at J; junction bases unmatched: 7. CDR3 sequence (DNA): TGTGCCAGCAGCCGTCCCGGGACAGCCTACGAGCAGTACTTC. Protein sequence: CASSRPGTAYEQYF.

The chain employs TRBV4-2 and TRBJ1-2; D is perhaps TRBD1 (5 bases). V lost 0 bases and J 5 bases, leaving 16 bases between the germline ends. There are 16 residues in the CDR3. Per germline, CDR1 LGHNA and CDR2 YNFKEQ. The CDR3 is CASSQDVVSGPYGYTF. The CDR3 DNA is TGTGCCAGCAGCCAAGACGTCGTGTCAGGGCCTTATGGCTACACCTTC.

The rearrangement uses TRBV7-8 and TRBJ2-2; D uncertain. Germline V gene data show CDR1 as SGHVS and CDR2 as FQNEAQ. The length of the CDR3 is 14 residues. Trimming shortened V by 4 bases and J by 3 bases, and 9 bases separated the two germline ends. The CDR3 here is CASSSWAHTGELFF. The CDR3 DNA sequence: TGTGCCAGCAGCTCTTGGGCGCACACCGGGGAGCTGTTTTTT.

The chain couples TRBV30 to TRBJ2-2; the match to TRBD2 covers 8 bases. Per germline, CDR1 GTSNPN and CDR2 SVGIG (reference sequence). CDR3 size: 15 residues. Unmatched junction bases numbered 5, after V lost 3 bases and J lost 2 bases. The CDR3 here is CAWRSGTSNTGELFF. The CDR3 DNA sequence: TGTGCCTGGAGGTCCGGGACTAGTAACACCGGGGAGCTGTTTTTT.